These 7 T cell receptor beta chains originate from one sample sequenced in a study of human T cells and chemical hapten exposure. TCRdb redid the calling of the RACE reads with MiXCR, one entry per CDR3 protein. In the table there are roughly 180,000 distinct CDR3 sequences, approximately 20% of which are singletons. The time point was: patch test 1, 2 weeks after DPC sensitization. Stated treatment: therapeutic diphenylcyclopropenone sensitization with weekly scalp DPC. The input for sequencing was whole blood, taken in connection with sensitization to the hapten diphenylcyclopropenone (DPC). The receptors were gathered from a woman in her fifties or sixties with alopecia areata. Some clones in this sample may be carry-over from other donors' samples.

CDR3 loop: CASSQGWRGVTDTQYF. In nucleotides, the CDR3 is TGTGCCAGCAGCCAAGGCTGGCGGGGTGTCACAGATACGCAGTATTTT. The V and J genes are TRBV3-1 and TRBJ2-3, with TRBD2 as a possible D gene (6 bases). CDR1 is LGHDT and CDR2 is YNNKEL in the germline V gene (reference sequence). Trimming shortened V by 1 base and J by 2 bases, and 13 bases separated the two germline ends. The CDR3 runs to 16 residues.

This clonotype was observed a few times. The chain is built from TRBV29-1 and TRBJ1-2, with 12 positions matching TRBD1. The CDR3 consists of 15 residues. CDR1 is SQVTM, CDR2 ANQGSEA, per germline. The V and J ends lost 7 bases and 4 bases, in that order; junction bases with no gene match: 10. The DNA for the CDR3 is TGCAGCGCACAGTCCGGGACAGGGGGCGTCTATGGCTACACCTTC. Protein sequence: CSAQSGTGGVYGYTF.

This clonotype showed up just a few times. V usage is TRBV5-6 and J usage is TRBJ1-2, with D possibly matching TRBD1 (5 bases). In germline, CDR1 is SGHDT, CDR2 YYEEEE. CDR3 length: 15 residues. V was shortened by 0 bases and J by 6 bases, with 15 bases between the two germline ends. The CDR3 loop reads CASSLGRKGADGYTF. In DNA form, the CDR3 reads TGTGCCAGCAGCTTGGGACGGAAAGGGGCGGATGGCTACACCTTC.

V is TRBV20-1 and J is TRBJ2-4; 13 bases line up with TRBD2. V was clipped by 6 bases and J by 3 bases; unmatched bases: 8. Germline CDR1 reads DFQATT; CDR2 reads SNEGSKA (reference sequence). CDR3 length: 16 amino acids. CDR3 in amino acids: CSATPWTSGGKNIQYF. The CDR3 region has the DNA TGCAGTGCGACACCTTGGACTAGCGGGGGCAAAAACATTCAGTACTTC.

The chain links TRBV20-1 to TRBJ1-2; 8 bases agree with TRBD1. The CDR3 is 13 residues long. After removal of 4 bases from V and 8 bases from J, the junction contained 9 bases not matched to a gene. Germline assignment: CDR1 DFQATT and CDR2 SNEGSKA (reference sequence). The CDR3 DNA reads TGCAGTGCTACTCGACAGGGGTTTGGGGGCTACACCTTC. Translating it yields CSATRQGFGGYTF.

The V and J genes are TRBV2 and TRBJ2-3, with unresolved D. Trimming pared 2 bases from V and 2 bases from J, leaving 8 bases between. Germline loops: CDR1 SNHLY, CDR2 FYNNEI. This CDR3 has 14 amino acids. The CDR3 is CASSEILDTDTQYF. The CDR3 DNA reads TGTGCCAGCAGTGAAATCTTGGACACAGATACGCAGTATTTT.

This clonotype has just a few counts. The chain is built from TRBV28 and TRBJ1-6; D is undetermined. This CDR3 region has 18 residues. V lost 3 bases to trimming and J lost 1 base, with 16 bases between them. The germline V gene has CDR1 MDHEN and CDR2 SYDVKM. The CDR3 DNA reads as TGTGCCAGCAGTTTCGGAGGGAAGGGTCAGTCCTATAATTCACCCCTCCACTTT. This translates into CASSFGGKGQSYNSPLHF.